The clone carrying this TCR beta chain was detected many times. With a constant-region primer and a V-primer adapter, TCRs were subjected to about 20 PCR cycles of amplification. Each CDR3 protein gets one entry after TCRdb re-called the reads with MiXCR. The data show about 52,000 distinct CDR3 sequences, roughly 31% seen once. The data belong to a study of low-dose radiotherapy and immunotherapy resistance in tumors. Germline V gives CDR1 MDHEN, CDR2 SYDVKM. CDR3 length equals 14 residues. The V and J ends lost 6 bases and 4 bases, in that order; junction bases with no gene match: 9. Time point reported: after trial treatment. Described treatment: LDRT plus nivolumab, ipilimumab, low-dose cyclophosphamide and aspirin (RACIN trial).

This receptor was identified in a male donor with rectosigmoid adenocarcinoma. Sample: PBMCs, taken after low-dose radiotherapy plus immunotherapy. The rearrangement links TRBV28 to TRBJ2-7; TRBD2 matches at 7 bases. The CDR3 DNA reads TGTGCCAGCAGAGAAAGCCGGGGGGATTACGAGCAGTACTTC. It codes for CASRESRGDYEQYF.